Shown below are 20 T cell receptor beta chains from a single sample sequenced in a study of T cell responses to AZD1222 COVID-19 vaccine. Repertoires were generated with immunoSEQ multiplex PCR, while TCRdb's copy carries only in-frame clones and drops some. The sample carries about 150,000 clones, approximately 83% recorded once. The material was peripheral blood, obtained on day 0 of AZD1222 vaccination. These receptor sequences come from an adult in good health.

This clone was seen more than once but under ten times. The gene calls are TRBV14 and TRBJ2-5, with a possible D match to TRBD2 (6 bases). CDR1 and CDR2 from the germline V gene are SGHDN and FVKESK. This CDR3 region has 14 residues. Trimming took off 1 base at V and 4 bases at J, with 10 bases between the two ends. CDR3 DNA sequence: TGTGCCAGCAGCCAAGGGGCGGGGAGAGAGACCCAGTACTTC. This translates into CASSQGAGRETQYF.

This chain connects TRBV5-5 to TRBJ1-1, with unresolved D. The CDR3 consists of 17 residues. Trimming took 2 bases from V and 1 from J, leaving 18 bases between them. Germline V gene sequence: CDR1 SGHKS, CDR2 YYEKEE (reference sequence). Here the CDR3 reads CASSLFLGRYQNTEAFF. CDR3 sequence (DNA): TGTGCCAGCAGCTTATTTCTCGGTCGTTATCAGAACACTGAAGCTTTCTTT.

This clone was recorded once. V and J are TRBV7-6 and TRBJ1-4, with D possibly being TRBD1 (5 bases). V gave up 5 bases and J gave up 7 bases, with 14 bases separating them. This CDR3 is 14 amino acids long. Germline V gene lookup returns CDR1 SGHVS and CDR2 FNYEAQ. CDR3 residues: CASSRGDGLEKLFF. Written as DNA, the CDR3 is TGTGCCAGCAGCCGAGGGGACGGGCTTGAAAAACTGTTTTTT.

This chain connects TRBV9 to TRBJ2-1; no firm D call. Trimming shortened V by 0 bases and J by 0 bases, and 7 bases separated the two germline ends. The CDR3 runs 15 residues. Germline lookup yields CDR1 SGDLS and CDR2 YYNGEE. CDR3 amino acids: CASSVGGISYNEQFF. The DNA of the CDR3 is TGTGCCAGCAGCGTAGGTGGAATCTCCTACAATGAGCAGTTCTTC.

The rearrangement joins TRBV2 to TRBJ1-5; D is perhaps TRBD1 (5 bases). V lost 2 bases, J lost 2 bases, and 25 bases lay in between. The CDR3 contains 20 residues. Looked up from germline, CDR1 is SNHLY and CDR2 is FYNNEI. CDR3 residues: CASSERGAGTVMGGNQPQHF. The DNA for the CDR3 is TGTGCCAGCAGTGAAAGGGGAGCTGGGACGGTGATGGGGGGCAATCAGCCCCAGCATTTT.

The J gene is TRBJ2-3, the V gene TRBV7-2; D not certain. CDR1 and CDR2 from the germline V gene are SGHTA and FQGNSA. CDR3 length equals 12 residues. V lost 7 bases, J lost 4 bases, and 9 bases lay in between. CDR3 sequence reads: CASTTSSDTQYF. CDR3 DNA sequence: TGTGCCAGCACCACCTCATCAGATACGCAGTATTTT.

This chain connects TRBV18 to TRBJ2-7; 7 bases agree with TRBD1. J gave up 5 bases and V 6 bases, and 7 bases lay outside the gene matches. The CDR3 covers 13 residues. Germline CDR1 is KGHSH and CDR2 is LQKENI. The CDR3 loop reads CASSQGVDDEQYF. CDR3 nucleotides: TGTGCCAGCTCTCAGGGGGTAGACGACGAGCAGTACTTC.

The V and J genes are TRBV6-1 and TRBJ2-5; D may be TRBD1 or TRBD2 (6 bases each). Germline V lookup: CDR1 MNHNS, CDR2 SASEGT. The CDR3 covers 16 residues. Trimming left V 3 bases short and J 6 bases short, with 20 bases between. Written as DNA, the CDR3 is TGTGCCAGCAGTGACCCACGGAGGGGGGAGGCGCAGACCCAGTACTTC. Encoded protein: CASSDPRRGEAQTQYF.

The chain joins TRBV18 to TRBJ1-1, with 7 bases fitting TRBD1. V dropped 5 bases and J dropped 1; count of bases not matched to a gene: 7. This CDR3 spans 15 amino acids. The germline V gene encodes CDR1 KGHSH and CDR2 LQKENI. This chain's CDR3 is CASSADQGGNTEAFF. CDR3 in DNA: TGTGCCAGCTCAGCAGACCAGGGGGGGAACACTGAAGCTTTCTTT. The full variable domain, its missing parts supplied by reference TRBV18 and TRBJ1-1, is NAGVMQNPRHLVRRRGQEARLRCSPMKGHSHVYWYRQLPEEGLKFMVYLQKENIIDESGMPKERFSAEFPKEGPSILRIQQVVRGDSAAYFCASSADQGGNTEAFFGQGTRLTVV.

The chain employs TRBV28 and TRBJ2-5, with no clear D. V dropped 3 bases and J dropped 6 bases, with 11 bases sitting between them. This CDR3 has 13 residues. CDR1 and CDR2 from the germline V gene are MDHEN and SYDVKM. The CDR3 reads CASSLAVGKTQYF. The CDR3 DNA reads as TGTGCCAGCAGTTTGGCGGTGGGGAAGACCCAGTACTTC.

This chain connects TRBV2 to TRBJ2-3, with D perhaps matching TRBD1 (5 bases). Per germline, CDR1 SNHLY and CDR2 FYNNEI. The germline V and J ends were trimmed by 8 bases and 3 bases, with 18 bases remaining between them. This CDR3 contains 15 residues. CDR3: CASFLRRGQTDTQYF. CDR3 nucleotides: TGTGCCAGCTTCCTTCGAAGGGGCCAAACAGATACGCAGTATTTT.

V and J are TRBV18 and TRBJ1-1; a weak D match, TRBD1 (5 bases). V lost 3 bases to trimming and J lost 0 bases, with 14 bases between them. CDR1 and CDR2 from the germline V gene are KGHSH and LQKENI. The CDR3 runs to 16 residues. The CDR3 sequence is CASSPPGGTMNTEAFF. The CDR3 nucleotides read TGTGCCAGCTCACCTCCCGGGGGGACTATGAACACTGAAGCTTTCTTT.

The V gene is TRBV6-6, the J gene TRBJ1-2; 10 bases line up with TRBD1. Germline V gives CDR1 MNHNY, CDR2 SVGAGI (reference sequence). The CDR3 contains 20 residues. Germline trimming cut 6 bases from V and 7 bases from J; bases unmatched to any gene: 26. For the CDR3, the DNA is TGTGCCAGCAGCCGACTACAATATGACCCTCGGGACAGGGGACTTCCTGGCTACACCTTC. Protein sequence: CASSRLQYDPRDRGLPGYTF.

The V call is TRBV10-1, the J call TRBJ2-2; D is unresolved. The CDR3 sequence is 15 residues long. CDR1 and CDR2 (germline): WNHNN, SYGVQD (reference sequence). With 4 bases removed from V and 5 bases from J, the gap between germline ends came to 14 bases. CDR3 sequence: CASSGPTDLTGELFF. The CDR3 coding sequence is TGCGCCAGCAGTGGTCCCACTGACTTGACCGGGGAGCTGTTTTTT.

The genes are TRBV5-6 and TRBJ1-6, with no clear D. The CDR3 covers 12 residues. Deletions cut 0 bases from V and 13 bases from J, with 8 bases between. CDR1 and CDR2 (germline): SGHDT, YYEEEE. CDR3: CASSLGSPPLHF. CDR3 nucleotides: TGTGCCAGCAGCTTGGGGTCGCCGCCCCTCCACTTT.

This rearrangement joins TRBV19 to TRBJ2-7; D possibly corresponds to TRBD2 (6 bases). Germline CDR1 is LNHDA and CDR2 is SQIVND (reference sequence). Deletions cut 3 bases from V and 3 bases from J, with 18 bases between. CDR3 length: 16 amino acids. The CDR3 DNA reads TGTGCCAGTAGTATCGAGGCGGCGGGGTTGGGCTACGAGCAGTACTTC. Its translation: CASSIEAAGLGYEQYF.

This clone was seen only a few times. The chain joins TRBV11-2 to TRBJ2-7; D remains unclear. This CDR3 is built from 13 residues. With 0 bases removed from V and 9 bases from J, the gap between germline ends came to 12 bases. CDR1 and CDR2 from the germline V gene are SGHAT and FQNNGV. CDR3 sequence (DNA): TGTGCCAGCAGCTTAGAACAAGGTGTGGGGCAGTACTTC. The encoded protein is CASSLEQGVGQYF.

The chain employs TRBV27 and TRBJ1-4; unclear D gene. This CDR3 is 13 amino acids long. Trimming pared 5 bases from V and 8 bases from J, leaving 12 bases between. CDR1 MNHEY and CDR2 SMNVEV come from the germline V gene (reference sequence). CDR3 amino acids: CASSISPAEKLFF. CDR3 nucleotide sequence: TGTGCCAGCAGTATAAGCCCCGCCGAAAAACTGTTTTTT.

V is TRBV9 and J is TRBJ2-7, with TRBD2 identical over 13 bases. V was clipped by 3 bases and J by 2 bases; unmatched bases: 5. CDR1 and CDR2 (germline): SGDLS, YYNGEE. The CDR3 sequence is 16 residues long. The DNA of the CDR3 is TGTGCCAGCAGCGCCCCGACTAGCGGGAGGCCCTACGAGCAGTACTTC. Protein product: CASSAPTSGRPYEQYF.

V gene TRBV30 combines with J gene TRBJ2-3; TRBD2 might be the D (5 bases). CDR3 size: 13 residues. Germline V gives CDR1 GTSNPN, CDR2 SVGIG (reference sequence). V was pared by 0 bases and J by 6 bases, with 10 bases between. CDR3 in DNA: TGTGCCTGGAGTGTGCGGGTTAGGGATACGCAGTATTTT. This codes for CAWSVRVRDTQYF.